The T cell receptor beta chain under discussion was sequenced for a study of T cell repertoires in cytomegalovirus infection. Study context: Both a matching HLA type and CMV infection were indicated by public TCR beta signatures. Study-level results: CMV-specific TCR beta clonotypes restricted by HLA-C were the ones dominating the ex vivo response. Using cumulative public TCR beta family frequency, the authors identified those who carried CMV together with the relevant HLA.

This clonotype has more than one count but fewer than ten. The target antigen is unknown. Unmatched junction bases numbered 6, after V lost 6 bases and J lost 10 bases. The CDR3 is 15 residues long. TCRdb fed the reads into MiXCR, producing one record per CDR3 protein. This sample has 350,000 to 550,000 distinct CDR3 sequences, with approximately 33% found just once. The sequenced sample was PBMCs. This chain connects TRBV12-3 or TRBV12-4 to TRBJ2-1; 16 positions match TRBD2. The sequence came from a human donor in good health (CMV status not recorded). Some clones in this sample may be carry-over from other donors' samples. CDR3 sequence (DNA): TGTGCCAGCAGGGGGACTAGCGGGGGGGCGAGGGAGCAGTTCTTC. Its protein is CASRGTSGGAREQFF.